A single sample is the source of the 21 T cell receptor beta chains below, sequenced in a study of T cell responses to AZD1222 COVID-19 vaccine (dated by TCRdb to about 2021). Library preparation used the immunoSEQ multiplex PCR assay. The clones in this table, taken by TCRdb from immuneACCESS, are in-frame only. Not every clone is retained; where verified, under half of the shortfall comes from an unresolved V gene, and the cause of the rest is unknown. The sample includes 150,000 to 200,000 clones, with just under 95% observed a single time. The ten largest clones capture 0.7% to 0.9% of the sample. The sample's time point label, decoded: baseline before first vaccination. This sample comprised peripheral blood, obtained on day 0 of AZD1222 vaccination. The receptor source for this set is an adult in good health.

This chain joins TRBV7-8 and TRBJ2-1; D ambiguous. V was cut by 3 bases and J by 0 bases, with 9 bases left in between. The CDR3 has 15 amino acids. From germline, CDR1 is SGHVS and CDR2 FQNEAQ. CDR3: CASSFYRSSYNEQFF. The CDR3 bases are TGTGCCAGCAGCTTTTACCGTAGCTCCTACAATGAGCAGTTCTTC.

The CDR3 coding sequence is TGCGCCAGCAGCATCGGACAGGAGCACTACGAGCAGTACTTC. It encodes CASSIGQEHYEQYF. The V call is TRBV5-1, the J call TRBJ2-7, with TRBD1 identical over 7 bases. CDR1 and CDR2 (germline): SGHRS, YFSETQ. After removal of 4 bases from V and 3 bases from J, the junction contained 7 bases not matched to a gene. The CDR3 runs 14 residues.

This clone was seen ten or more times. V gene TRBV12-3 or TRBV12-4 combines with J gene TRBJ1-2, with 7 bases fitting TRBD1. This CDR3 is 13 amino acids long. Unmatched junction bases numbered 9, after V lost 6 bases and J lost 8 bases. The CDR3 sequence is CASSPLLGGGYTF. The CDR3 DNA follows: TGTGCCAGCAGCCCACTTTTAGGGGGCGGCTACACCTTC.

The rearrangement links TRBV7-9 to TRBJ2-7; D ambiguous. V dropped 5 bases and J dropped 0 bases, with 5 bases sitting between them. CDR1 SEHNR and CDR2 FQNEAQ come from the germline V gene (reference sequence). The CDR3 is 12 amino acids. The CDR3 DNA sequence: TGTGCCAGCAGCAGGAGCTCCTACGAGCAGTACTTC. It encodes CASSRSSYEQYF.

The V gene is TRBV9, the J gene TRBJ2-1; 13 bases fit TRBD2. The J segment lost 10 bases and the V segment lost 2 bases, leaving 12 bases of the junction unmatched. The CDR3 length is 17 residues. Germline CDR1 is SGDLS and CDR2 is YYNGEE. CDR3 loop: CASSVGSGTSGVREQFF. Written as DNA, the CDR3 is TGTGCCAGCAGCGTGGGCTCCGGGACTAGCGGGGTCCGGGAGCAGTTCTTC.

The chain carries TRBV7-7 and TRBJ1-1; D is undetermined. Germline V gives CDR1 SSHAT, CDR2 FNYEAQ (reference sequence). CDR3 size: 15 residues. V shed 2 bases and J shed 1 base, with 11 bases lying between them. CDR3 coding DNA: TGTGCCAGCAGCTTACGTTGTCGGGAGAACACTGAAGCTTTCTTT. Its protein is CASSLRCRENTEAFF.

The chain recombines TRBV5-1 with TRBJ2-2; 7 bases line up with TRBD1. There are 17 residues in the CDR3. Germline values: CDR1 SGHRS, CDR2 YFSETQ. The junction had 12 bases not matched to a gene; V was cut back by 4 bases and J by 3 bases. This chain's CDR3 is CASSALSGTDYTGELFF. CDR3 DNA: TGCGCCAGCAGCGCCCTATCCGGGACAGACTACACCGGGGAGCTGTTTTTT.

V is TRBV27 and J is TRBJ2-4; D might be TRBD1 (6 bases). The CDR3 totals 17 residues. The germline gives CDR1 MNHEY, CDR2 SMNVEV (reference sequence). Between the trimmed V and J ends, which lost 5 bases and 0 bases, there was a span of 17 bases. CDR3 residues: CASSPSWGPVAKNIQYF. In DNA form, the CDR3 reads TGTGCCAGCAGTCCTAGCTGGGGGCCTGTAGCCAAAAACATTCAGTACTTC.

V gene TRBV19 combines with J gene TRBJ1-1; 7 bases are shared with TRBD1. The trim removed 6 bases at V and 1 base at J, leaving 5 bases unmatched. The CDR3 is 14 residues long. The germline V gene encodes CDR1 LNHDA and CDR2 SQIVND (reference sequence). CDR3 DNA sequence: TGTGCCAGTAGGGCAGGGGGATGGAACACTGAAGCTTTCTTT. Protein: CASRAGGWNTEAFF.

The chain links TRBV5-1 to TRBJ2-4, with 7 positions matching TRBD2. Germline V CDR1 and CDR2: SGHRS, YFSETQ. CDR3 length equals 14 residues. The junction had 4 bases not matched to a gene; V was cut back by 0 bases and J by 7 bases. CDR3 DNA: TGCGCCAGCAGCTTGGCGCAGGGAGGGAACATTCAGTACTTC. This translates into CASSLAQGGNIQYF. Supplemented by reference TRBV5-1 and TRBJ2-4, the full variable domain reads KAGVTQTPRYLIKTRGQQVTLSCSPISGHRSVSWYQQTPGQGLQFLFEYFSETQRNKGNFPGRFSGRQFSNSRSEMNVSTLELGDSALYLCASSLAQGGNIQYFGAGTRLSVL.

This clone appeared a single time. The rearrangement links TRBV6-5 to TRBJ1-4; unclear D gene. This CDR3 comprises 15 residues. V was clipped by 2 bases and J by 0 bases, with 7 bases between them. CDR1 is MNHEY and CDR2 is SVGAGI in the germline V gene. CDR3 DNA: TGTGCCAGCAGTTACCAACTTGCAACTAATGAAAAACTGTTTTTT. Protein sequence: CASSYQLATNEKLFF.

The CDR3 loop reads CASVPFGQGRRRNTEAFF. The DNA of the CDR3 is TGTGCCAGCGTCCCCTTCGGGCAGGGACGAAGGAGGAACACTGAAGCTTTCTTT. The chain employs TRBV2 and TRBJ1-1, with a possible D match to TRBD1 (5 bases). Trimming cost V 8 bases and J 1 base, with 26 bases left between them. Germline CDR1 reads SNHLY; CDR2 reads FYNNEI. The CDR3 has 18 amino acids.

The V call is TRBV30, the J call TRBJ2-5; D perhaps matches TRBD2 (7 bases). This CDR3 contains 15 residues. Germline assignment: CDR1 GTSNPN and CDR2 SVGIG (reference sequence). V was shortened by 5 bases and J by 0 bases, with 16 bases between the two germline ends. For the CDR3, the DNA is TGTGCCTGGTGGCGAGGGGGGGCGTACCAAGAGACCCAGTACTTC. It specifies CAWWRGGAYQETQYF. The full variable domain, with the rest looked up from reference TRBV30 and TRBJ2-5, is SQTIHQWPATLVQPVGSPLSLECTVEGTSNPNLYWYRQAAGRGLQLLFYSVGIGQISSEVPQNLSASRPQDRQFILSSKKLLLSDSGFYLCAWWRGGAYQETQYFGPGTRLLVL.

This clone occurred a few times. The rearrangement uses TRBV18 and TRBJ2-7; perhaps TRBD2 as D (6 bases). Trimming cost V 4 bases and J 1 base, with 11 bases left between them. Germline V gives CDR1 KGHSH, CDR2 LQKENI. There are 14 residues in the CDR3. CDR3: CASSQGLSSYEQYF. The CDR3 coding sequence is TGTGCCAGCTCACAGGGACTTTCTTCCTACGAGCAGTACTTC.

The chain recombines TRBV3-1 (or the pseudogene TRBV3-2) with TRBJ1-1, with no clear D. This CDR3 has 13 residues. V lost 0 bases to trimming and J lost 7 bases, with 9 bases between them. The germline gives CDR1 LGHDT, CDR2 YNNKEL (reference sequence). This chain's CDR3 is CASSQDFMVEAFF. Here the CDR3 DNA reads TGTGCCAGCAGCCAAGATTTTATGGTTGAAGCTTTCTTT.

This sequence joins TRBV5-1 and TRBJ1-2; 7 bases are shared with TRBD1. The CDR3 consists of 14 residues. From germline, CDR1 is SGHRS and CDR2 YFSETQ. With V trimmed by 2 bases and J by 7 bases, 8 bases remained unmatched. The CDR3 nucleotides are TGCGCCAGCAGCTTAGGACAGGTTGATTTTGGCTACACCTTC. Protein: CASSLGQVDFGYTF.

The chain joins TRBV5-6 to TRBJ2-1; D is unclear. The V end lost 3 bases, the J end lost 14 bases, and 12 bases lay between the germline ends. Germline loops: CDR1 SGHDT, CDR2 YYEEEE. The CDR3 spans 11 residues. CDR3 coding DNA: TGTGCCAGCAGCTCTTCAGGCCGGGAGTTCTTC. Its translation: CASSSSGREFF.

The chain carries TRBV4-2 and TRBJ1-4; a weak D match, TRBD1 (5 bases). Deletions cut 1 base from V and 15 bases from J, with 15 bases between. The CDR3 has 13 residues. Per germline, CDR1 LGHNA and CDR2 YNFKEQ. The CDR3 reads CASSQGTRDYMFF. The CDR3 DNA reads TGTGCCAGCAGCCAAGGCACACGGGACTATATGTTTTTT.

The chain uses TRBV9 and TRBJ2-5, with 7 bases matching TRBD1. Germline lookup yields CDR1 SGDLS and CDR2 YYNGEE. The CDR3 length is 15 residues. V lost 2 bases to trimming and J lost 0 bases; unmatched junction nucleotides: 4. In nucleotides, the CDR3 is TGTGCCAGCAGCGTCGGGACAGCTTACCAAGAGACCCAGTACTTC. It is translated as CASSVGTAYQETQYF.

The J gene is TRBJ1-1, the V gene TRBV5-1, with unresolved D. Deletions cut 8 bases from V and 2 bases from J, with 10 bases between. The CDR3 is made up of 12 amino acids. Per germline, CDR1 SGHRS and CDR2 YFSETQ. Written as DNA, the CDR3 is TGCGCCAGTAAAGACCTAAACACTGAAGCTTTCTTT. Encoded protein: CASKDLNTEAFF.

This clone was recorded only once. The CDR3 coding sequence is TGTGCCAGCAGTGGGGCGGGGTCCGACACCGGGGAGCTGTTTTTT. Protein sequence: CASSGAGSDTGELFF. The chain has TRBV2 and TRBJ2-2; a weak D match, TRBD2 (6 bases). Germline V lookup: CDR1 SNHLY, CDR2 FYNNEI. The V end lost 4 bases, the J end lost 3 bases, and 12 bases lay between the germline ends. This CDR3 is 15 amino acids long.